This T cell receptor beta chain came from a study of molecular identifiers for immune sequencing clone quantification. Germline lookup yields CDR1 LGHDT and CDR2 YNNKEL (reference sequence). Trimming took off 0 bases at V and 5 bases at J, with 13 bases between the two ends. CDR3 length equals 15 residues. TCRdb re-analysed the PCR reads in MiXCR, keeping a single row per CDR3 protein. Altogether roughly 630,000 distinct CDR3 sequences are present, over 25% being singletons, with the ten largest covering 0.6% to 0.9%. A few counts support this clonotype. The TCR comes from a human donor in good health. Some libraries in this study had Jurkat cell RNA spiked in. Specimen: naive CD8+ T cells from blood, with Jurkat cell RNA spiked in. The subset is: FACS-sorted CD8+CD4-CCR7+CD45RA+ naive T cells. The chain couples TRBV3-1 to TRBJ1-2; D unresolved. CDR3 amino acids: CASSQDLEGRYGYTF. The DNA of the CDR3 is TGTGCCAGCAGCCAAGATCTAGAGGGAAGGTATGGCTACACCTTC.